This T cell receptor beta chain comes out of a study of shared clonotypes between healthy human individuals. Study-level background: For every donor, three CD4 naive, three CD4 memory, two CD8 naive and one CD8 memory plates were used.

This clone was recorded once. This CDR3 has 18 residues. The V and J ends lost 2 bases and 0 bases respectively, with 17 bases between them. The germline V gene encodes CDR1 MNHEY and CDR2 SMNVEV (reference sequence). At the deep level, the assay was run. Profiling relied on immunoSEQ multiplex PCR, and the TCRdb table lists in-frame clones only, not all of them. In the table there are 2,500,000 or so clones, 80% to 95% of which are singletons. The chain carries TRBV27 and TRBJ2-1, with D possibly called TRBD1 or TRBD2 (5 bases each). Sequenced sample: naive CD4+ T cells from PBMCs. This sample's subset: CD45RA+ positively selected. The clonotype was recovered from a man younger than 35 in good health. Some clones in this sample may be carry-over from other donors' samples. The CDR3 protein is CASSLKRAGLSSYNEQFF. CDR3 DNA sequence: TGTGCCAGCAGTTTAAAGAGGGCAGGGCTTAGCTCCTACAATGAGCAGTTCTTC.